The text below deals with one T cell receptor beta chain. Its antigen is undetermined. The junction departs from germline at one end; a sequencing error may be responsible. CDR1 is SGHNT and CDR2 is YYREEE in the germline V gene (reference sequence). CDR3 length: 14 residues. Naive CD4+ T cells were purified with Tregs depleted by CD25. Overall study results and limits: The larger cohort examined one V-J beta rearrangement, not whole repertoires. Tumor Treg TCRs overlapped most with tumor naive CD4+ cells.

Full-length variable regions came from constant-region reverse primers plus semi-nested Nested Universal Primer A PCR. One entry per CDR3 protein, called by TCRdb with MiXCR from the 5' RACE reads. This table holds some 62,000 distinct CDR3 sequences, 25% to 35% found once. The specimen was tumor-infiltrating naive CD4+ T cells sorted from the breast tumor. The subset denotes: naive CD4+ T cells, CD4+CD45RA+CD25-. The genes are TRBV5-4 and TRBJ2-3; D possibly corresponds to TRBD1 (6 bases). This TCR was sampled from a female donor with breast cancer. The CDR3 region is CTSSFLGGSDTQYF. In DNA form, the CDR3 reads TGTACCAGCAGCTTTTTAGGGGGATCAGATACGCAGTATTTT.